One and the same sample provided the 15 T cell receptor beta chains below, sequenced in a study of beta chain features in type 1 diabetes (dated by TCRdb to between 2017 and 2018). Libraries were prepared through the immunoSEQ multiplex PCR assay. The High Capacity cDNA Reverse Transcription Kit was used to reverse transcribe all of the isolated RNA, meaning that expressed TCRB transcripts were what got sequenced. TCRdb took over this immuneACCESS table, retaining in-frame rearrangements with V and J assigned. Such tables are incomplete; in checked studies, under half of the missing clones stem from an unresolved V gene, and the remainder is unexplained. Counted in this sample were 900,000 or so clones; roughly 15% of them appeared once. The ten most abundant clones make up 0.023% of the sample. The sequenced sample consisted of naive CD4+ T cells from blood. This sample's cell subset or site label indicates: true naive CD4+ T cells. The source is a woman aged 18-29 years in good health.

This clone turned up a few times. The chain joins TRBV29-1 to TRBJ2-1; 10 bases are a match to TRBD2. V lost 4 bases and J lost 3; bases outside the gene matches: 3. Germline V gives CDR1 SQVTM, CDR2 ANQGSEA. The CDR3 loop spans 14 amino acids. The CDR3 is CSVATSGNYNEQFF. CDR3 bases: TGCAGCGTTGCCACTAGCGGGAACTACAATGAGCAGTTCTTC.

The chain combines TRBV4-3 with TRBJ2-1; possibly TRBD2 for D (5 bases). CDR1 LGHNA and CDR2 YSLEER come from the germline V gene. V dropped 1 base and J dropped 9 bases, with 13 bases sitting between them. The CDR3 spans 14 residues. The CDR3 region has the DNA TGCGCCAGCAGCCAAGGGACTCCCGGAGGTGAGCAGTTCTTC. Translating gives CASSQGTPGGEQFF.

The chain is built from TRBV7-2 and TRBJ2-1, with 12 bases aligning to TRBD2. The CDR3 loop spans 18 amino acids. The germline CDR1 and CDR2 sequences are SGHTA and FQGNSA. The V segment lost 5 bases and the J segment 6 bases; nucleotides outside the gene matches: 14. CDR3 bases: TGTGCCAGCAGCGCGAGGCAGCCGGGACTAGCGGGCTCCAATGAGCAGTTCTTC. Amino acid sequence: CASSARQPGLAGSNEQFF. Looking up the rest from reference TRBV7-2 and TRBJ2-1 gives the full variable domain: GAGVSQSPSNKVTEKGKDVELRCDPISGHTALYWYRQSLGQGLEFLIYFQGNSAPDKSGLPSDRFSAERTGGSVSTLTIQRTQQEDSAVYLCASSARQPGLAGSNEQFFGPGTRLTVL.

This clone showed up just a few times. Written as DNA, the CDR3 is TGTGCCAGCAGCCCACTGCCGGGGACAGGGATGCAAGAGACCCAGTACTTC. Translation gives CASSPLPGTGMQETQYF. The chain uses TRBV5-6 and TRBJ2-5; 9 positions match TRBD1. Germline V lookup: CDR1 SGHDT, CDR2 YYEEEE. With V trimmed by 4 bases and J by 2 bases, 12 bases remained unmatched. CDR3 length equals 17 residues.

This clone has more than one count but fewer than ten. The rearrangement links TRBV5-1 to TRBJ2-5; D is ambiguous. The CDR3 sequence is 15 residues long. The V end was cut by 4 bases, the J end by 0 bases, with 13 bases between. Germline loops: CDR1 SGHRS, CDR2 YFSETQ. The CDR3: CASSKSLLYQETQYF. In nucleotides, the CDR3 is TGCGCCAGCAGCAAAAGTCTGCTGTACCAAGAGACCCAGTACTTC.

The chain combines TRBV2 with TRBJ2-1; D may be TRBD1 or TRBD2 (7 bases each). Trimming removed 7 bases from V and 0 bases from J, with 16 bases in between. CDR3 size: 16 residues. Germline CDR1 reads SNHLY; CDR2 reads FYNNEI. CDR3 in amino acids: CASKGAGALSYNEQFF. CDR3 coding DNA: TGTGCCAGCAAGGGGGCGGGAGCGCTCTCCTACAATGAGCAGTTCTTC.

This chain links TRBV15 with TRBJ1-2, with D possibly matching TRBD1 (5 bases). The CDR3 totals 17 residues. CDR1 and CDR2 (germline): LNHNV, YYDKDF (reference sequence). The ends were cut back, 3 bases at V and 0 bases at J, with 17 bases in the middle. CDR3 coding DNA: TGTGCCACCAGCAGGCGCTATTCTAGGGGTTCTAACTATGGCTACACCTTC. Encoded protein: CATSRRYSRGSNYGYTF. Full variable domain (outside the CDR3, taken from reference TRBV15 and TRBJ1-2): DAMVIQNPRYQVTQFGKPVTLSCSQTLNHNVMYWYQQKSSQAPKLLFHYYDKDFNNEADTPDNFQSRRPNTSFCFLDIRSPGLGDTAMYLCATSRRYSRGSNYGYTFGSGTRLTVV.

The rearrangement uses TRBV5-8 and TRBJ1-5; D is ambiguous. Germline V gene data show CDR1 as SGHTS and CDR2 as YDEGEE. The V gene lost 0 bases and the J gene lost 1 base, with 8 bases spanning the gap. The CDR3 covers 15 residues. The CDR3 sequence is CASSLGYYSNQPQHF. CDR3 nucleotides: TGTGCCAGCAGCTTGGGGTATTACAGCAATCAGCCCCAGCATTTT.

This clone was seen a handful of times. The rearrangement links TRBV4-2 to TRBJ2-1; weak D call: TRBD2 (6 bases). The length of the CDR3 is 20 residues. V lost 4 bases to trimming and J lost 0 bases, with 25 bases between them. Germline CDR1 LGHNA, CDR2 YNFKEQ. The CDR3 region is CASSLLVGTGAVGSYNEQFF. As DNA, the CDR3 is TGTGCCAGCAGCCTTTTGGTGGGGACTGGAGCTGTTGGCTCCTACAATGAGCAGTTCTTC.

This clone was detected only a few times. DNA for the CDR3: TGTGCCAGCAGCTCCCCGGGGGCGGGAGGTTTTGAGCAGTTCTTC. Translated: CASSSPGAGGFEQFF. The chain recombines TRBV7-2 with TRBJ2-1; the match to TRBD2 covers 8 bases. The CDR3 covers 15 residues. Germline CDR1 reads SGHTA; CDR2 reads FQGNSA. J was trimmed by 9 bases and V by 4 bases; bases with no gene match: 11.

The chain recombines TRBV2 with TRBJ2-1, with no clear D. Germline CDR1 is SNHLY and CDR2 is FYNNEI. This CDR3 contains 14 residues. Trimming removed 6 bases from V and 6 bases from J, with 15 bases in between. The CDR3 region has the DNA TGTGCCAGCAGGGACCGGGTTCGCAGCAATGAGCAGTTCTTC. Translating gives CASRDRVRSNEQFF.

This clone has a handful of counts. This CDR3 reads CAWSVLGGSSYNEQFF. In nucleotides, the CDR3 is TGTGCCTGGAGTGTACTCGGCGGGAGCTCCTACAATGAGCAGTTCTTC. The V and J genes are TRBV30 and TRBJ2-1; 7 bases match TRBD2. This CDR3 contains 16 residues. V trimming: 0 bases; J trimming: 0 bases; junction bases outside the gene matches: 5. Germline V CDR1 and CDR2: GTSNPN, SVGIG (reference sequence). The full variable domain, rest sourced from reference TRBV30 and TRBJ2-1, is SQTIHQWPATLVQPVGSPLSLECTVEGTSNPNLYWYRQAAGRGLQLLFYSVGIGQISSEVPQNLSASRPQDRQFILSSKKLLLSDSGFYLCAWSVLGGSSYNEQFFGPGTRLTVL.

A remark on this clone: At the DNA level, this CDR3 is encoded by other sequences in the same sample as well. V usage is TRBV6-5 and J usage is TRBJ2-5; D unresolved. The CDR3 covers 11 residues. V was clipped by 1 base and J by 5 bases, with 2 bases between them. Per germline, CDR1 MNHEY and CDR2 SVGAGI. The CDR3 region is CASSYFETQYF. The CDR3 nucleotides read TGTGCCAGCAGTTACTTCGAGACCCAGTACTTC.

The chain employs TRBV6-6 and TRBJ2-7, with D perhaps TRBD2 (6 bases). The CDR3 is 15 residues long. Trimming shortened V by 5 bases and J by 3 bases, and 17 bases separated the two germline ends. Germline CDR1 MNHNY, CDR2 SVGAGI (reference sequence). For the CDR3, the DNA is TGTGCCAGCAGTCGGGAGTCTCCGACATACTACGAGCAGTACTTC. The encoded protein is CASSRESPTYYEQYF.

This clone turned up a few times. This sequence joins TRBV29-1 and TRBJ2-1; possible D gene TRBD2, 6 bases. There are 11 residues in the CDR3. Germline V lookup: CDR1 SQVTM, CDR2 ANQGSEA. V was pared by 7 bases and J by 7 bases, with 11 bases between. Here the CDR3 reads CSAGVRNEQFF. The CDR3 coding sequence is TGCAGCGCGGGGGTAAGGAATGAGCAGTTCTTC.